Each of the 23 T cell receptor beta chains below was sequenced from the same sample in a study of identical twins. One entry per CDR3 protein results from TCRdb running MiXCR on the 5' RACE reads. This table has around 280,000 distinct CDR3 sequences, approximately 8% appearing once. These data also formed part of another study, on yellow fever vaccine responses in identical twins.

Material for sequencing was memory (CD45RO+) T cells sorted from blood. The source of these receptors is a woman in her late teens or twenties in good health.

The rearrangement uses TRBV7-3 and TRBJ2-3, with 9 bases matching TRBD2. The CDR3 contains 15 residues. With 0 bases clipped from V and 3 bases from J, the junction kept 1 base outside the gene matches. Germline V lookup: CDR1 SGHTA, CDR2 FQGTGA. DNA for the CDR3: TGTGCCAGCAGCTTAACTAGCGGGAGAACAGATACGCAGTATTTT. It is translated as CASSLTSGRTDTQYF.

This clonotype was counted between two and nine times. The chain recombines TRBV6-1 with TRBJ2-7; possible D gene TRBD1, 6 bases. Germline V gene data show CDR1 as MNHNS and CDR2 as SASEGT. The ends were cut back, 4 bases at V and 2 bases at J, with 18 bases in the middle. CDR3 length: 16 amino acids. In nucleotides, the CDR3 is TGTGCCAGCAGTGCCGCCACAGGGAAACATACCTACGAGCAGTACGTC. This encodes CASSAATGKHTYEQYV.

This clonotype was counted ten times or more. The gene calls are TRBV7-9 and TRBJ2-1, with no clear D. V lost 1 base, J lost 1 base, and 8 bases lay in between. Looked up from germline, CDR1 is SEHNR and CDR2 is FQNEAQ (reference sequence). The CDR3 has 15 residues. The CDR3 is CASSLEGGSYNEQFF. The CDR3 DNA follows: TGTGCCAGCAGCTTAGAAGGCGGATCCTACAATGAGCAGTTCTTC.

The chain has TRBV27 and TRBJ1-5, with 8 bases that match TRBD1. Trimming removed 5 bases from V and 8 bases from J; junction bases left unmatched: 8. The CDR3 spans 14 residues. The germline V gene has CDR1 MNHEY and CDR2 SMNVEV (reference sequence). CDR3 amino acids: CASSGTGAGEPQHF. The CDR3 DNA reads TGTGCCAGCAGTGGGACAGGTGCCGGTGAGCCCCAGCATTTT.

In this sample, this clonotype turned up many times. The chain has TRBV3-1 and TRBJ2-2; weak D call: TRBD1 (6 bases). The CDR3 loop spans 16 amino acids. Looked up from germline, CDR1 is LGHDT and CDR2 is YNNKEL (reference sequence). Trimming pared 4 bases from V and 1 base from J, leaving 13 bases between. The CDR3 region has the DNA TGTGCCAGCAGCCCGAACCCGGGACAGAACACCGGGGAGCTGTTTTTT. Residues: CASSPNPGQNTGELFF.

This clonotype was seen repeatedly, ten times or more. This chain joins TRBV24-1 and TRBJ1-4; no definite D call. This CDR3 contains 16 residues. Germline loops: CDR1 KGHDR, CDR2 SFDVKD. V gave up 4 bases and J gave up 0 bases, with 11 bases separating them. For the CDR3, the DNA is TGTGCCACCAGTGACCCGGACTTATCAACTAATGAAAAACTGTTTTTT. It specifies CATSDPDLSTNEKLFF.

The chain combines TRBV5-1 with TRBJ2-1; tentatively, D is TRBD1 (6 bases). Between the trimmed V and J ends, which lost 0 bases and 9 bases, there was a span of 16 bases. The V gene's germline CDR1 is SGHRS and CDR2 YFSETQ. The CDR3 is 15 amino acids. CDR3 nucleotides: TGCGCCAGCAGCTTGGGTCAGGGGCTGGTCGGTGAGCAGTTCTTC. As protein: CASSLGQGLVGEQFF.

Ten or more counts support this clonotype. The chain carries TRBV3-1 and TRBJ1-2; 8 bases line up with TRBD1. This CDR3 is 14 amino acids long. J gave up 3 bases and V 5 bases, and 5 bases lay outside the gene matches. The V gene's germline CDR1 is LGHDT and CDR2 YNNKEL (reference sequence). CDR3 in DNA: TGTGCCAGCAGCGCAACGACAGGGGACTATGGCTACACCTTC. Protein product: CASSATTGDYGYTF.

This clonotype was seen ten or more times. CDR3 nucleotide sequence: TGTGCCAGCAGCCCGCTTAGTGGACTAGCGGGGGGTGAGACCCAGTACTTC. Amino acids: CASSPLSGLAGGETQYF. J is TRBJ2-5 and V is TRBV3-1; 14 nucleotides agree with TRBD2. J was trimmed by 5 bases and V by 4 bases; bases with no gene match: 9. The CDR3 has 17 residues. Germline V gene data show CDR1 as LGHDT and CDR2 as YNNKEL (reference sequence).

In its sample, this clonotype was seen once. The chain has TRBV18 and TRBJ2-7, with D hard to call. The CDR3 is made up of 13 amino acids. Germline CDR1 KGHSH, CDR2 LQKENI. Between the trimmed V and J ends, which lost 3 bases and 0 bases, there was a span of 6 bases. The CDR3 region is CASSPISSYEQYF. The CDR3 nucleotides read TGTGCCAGCTCACCGATCAGCTCCTACGAGCAGTACTTC.

This clonotype has only a few counts. CDR3 sequence: CASSEAGLLNTGELFF. In nucleotides, the CDR3 is TGTGCCAGCAGTGAAGCGGGACTCCTGAACACCGGGGAGCTGTTTTTT. The chain uses TRBV2 and TRBJ2-2, with D possibly matching TRBD2 (6 bases). Germline V CDR1 and CDR2: SNHLY, FYNNEI. The length of the CDR3 is 16 residues. With 0 bases removed from V and 1 base from J, the gap between germline ends came to 9 bases.

Only one count was recorded for this clonotype. V and J are TRBV28 and TRBJ2-5, with TRBD2 matching over 7 bases. CDR1 MDHEN and CDR2 SYDVKM come from the germline V gene. The V and J ends lost 3 bases and 2 bases, in that order; junction bases with no gene match: 9. The CDR3 has 16 amino acids. The CDR3 region has the DNA TGTGCCAGCAGTTTGGGTCTAGCGGTTGGGCAAGAGACCCAGTACTTC. This sequence encodes CASSLGLAVGQETQYF. The entire variable domain, with the rest obtained from reference TRBV28 and TRBJ2-5, is as follows: DVKVTQSSRYLVKRTGEKVFLECVQDMDHENMFWYRQDPGLGLRLIYFSYDVKMKEKGDIPEGYSVSREKKERFSLILESASTNQTSMYLCASSLGLAVGQETQYFGPGTRLLVL.

There are many counts of this clonotype. The chain links TRBV3-1 to TRBJ2-3; TRBD1 aligns across 8 bases. The CDR3 has 16 residues. J gave up 0 bases and V 2 bases, and 4 bases lay outside the gene matches. Germline values: CDR1 LGHDT, CDR2 YNNKEL (reference sequence). CDR3 sequence: CASSQQGAHSTDTQYF. CDR3 nucleotides: TGTGCCAGCAGCCAACAGGGGGCGCATAGCACAGATACGCAGTATTTT.

The sample holds many counts of this clonotype. The V and J genes are TRBV5-1 and TRBJ1-4, with D tentatively TRBD1 (5 bases). The germline V gene encodes CDR1 SGHRS and CDR2 YFSETQ. V lost 3 bases to trimming and J lost 0 bases, with 9 bases between them. This CDR3 spans 15 amino acids. CDR3 loop: CASSSQGATNEKLFF. The CDR3 nucleotides are TGCGCCAGCAGCTCTCAGGGAGCAACTAATGAAAAACTGTTTTTT.

V usage is TRBV20-1 and J usage is TRBJ1-2; 7 bases line up with TRBD1. The CDR3 consists of 17 residues. Germline loops: CDR1 DFQATT, CDR2 SNEGSKA (reference sequence). The CDR3 loop is CCAPITGTEEFNYGYTF. For the CDR3, the DNA is TGCTGCGCTCCAATTACCGGGACAGAAGAGTTTAACTATGGCTACACCTTC.

This clonotype has a count of ten or more. The chain couples TRBV10-3 to TRBJ2-7; maybe TRBD2 (5 bases). The CDR3 is 13 amino acids. Trimming took 0 bases from V and 3 from J, leaving 6 bases between them. Germline V CDR1 and CDR2: ENHRY, SYGVKD. Here the CDR3 reads CAISESSDYEQYV. The CDR3, as DNA: TGTGCCATCAGTGAGTCTAGCGACTACGAGCAGTACGTC.

This clonotype has at least ten counts. The chain combines TRBV10-3 with TRBJ2-5, with 8 bases aligning to TRBD2. Per the germline V gene, CDR1 is ENHRY and CDR2 is SYGVKD. There are 16 residues in the CDR3. With V trimmed by 0 bases and J by 2 bases, 5 bases remained unmatched. CDR3 nucleotides: TGTGCCATCAGTGAGTCTACTAGCGGTCCTCAAGAGACCCAGTACTTC. It codes for CAISESTSGPQETQYF.

This clonotype was seen a few times. V is TRBV20-1 and J is TRBJ2-5; 9 bases align to TRBD2. The germline V gene has CDR1 DFQATT and CDR2 SNEGSKA (reference sequence). With 5 bases clipped from V and 5 bases from J, the junction kept 9 bases outside the gene matches. The CDR3 loop spans 14 amino acids. The CDR3 coding sequence is TGCAGTGCTGGCCGGCGGGAGGGCCAGGAGACCCAGTACTTC. This encodes CSAGRREGQETQYF.

In this sample, this clonotype turned up many times. V usage is TRBV10-1 and J usage is TRBJ2-2; 12 bases are a match to TRBD2. The germline gives CDR1 WNHNN, CDR2 SYGVQD (reference sequence). The CDR3 is made up of 15 amino acids. The ends lost 5 bases at V and 4 bases at J; junction bases unmatched: 2. CDR3: CASSRTSGITGELFF. The CDR3 DNA follows: TGCGCCAGCAGTAGGACTAGCGGGATCACCGGGGAGCTGTTTTTT.

The rearrangement joins TRBV9 to TRBJ2-2, with 8 bases identical to TRBD2. J was trimmed by 5 bases and V by 0 bases; bases with no gene match: 6. The CDR3 runs 16 residues. Per germline, CDR1 SGDLS and CDR2 YYNGEE. The CDR3, as DNA: TGTGCCAGCAGCGTAGAGATAGCGGGGAGAACCGGGGAGCTGTTTTTT. Translated, it gives CASSVEIAGRTGELFF.

The V gene is TRBV4-1, the J gene TRBJ1-2, with 8 bases identical to TRBD1. The CDR3 spans 16 residues. After removal of 0 bases from V and 4 bases from J, the junction contained 7 bases not matched to a gene. The germline gives CDR1 MGHRA, CDR2 YSYEKL. CDR3 loop: CASSQERQGKGYGYTF. The CDR3 bases are TGCGCCAGCAGCCAAGAGAGACAGGGGAAAGGCTATGGCTACACCTTC.

The chain combines TRBV6-1 with TRBJ1-4, with TRBD1 as a possible D gene (6 bases). Looked up from germline, CDR1 is MNHNS and CDR2 is SASEGT. The CDR3 is 15 residues long. V lost 5 bases to trimming and J lost 4 bases, with 14 bases between them. CDR3 coding DNA: TGTGCCAGCAGTCGACAGGTAGCAAGTAATGAAAAACTGTTTTTT. Translated: CASSRQVASNEKLFF.

This clonotype was seen many times. J is TRBJ2-7 and V is TRBV6-1; D is unclear. The V and J ends lost 7 bases and 7 bases respectively, with 17 bases between them. Germline CDR1 reads MNHNS; CDR2 reads SASEGT. The CDR3 sequence is 13 residues long. The CDR3 sequence: CASTLRPGREQYF. The DNA of the CDR3 is TGTGCCAGCACCCTCCGGCCAGGACGGGAGCAGTACTTC.